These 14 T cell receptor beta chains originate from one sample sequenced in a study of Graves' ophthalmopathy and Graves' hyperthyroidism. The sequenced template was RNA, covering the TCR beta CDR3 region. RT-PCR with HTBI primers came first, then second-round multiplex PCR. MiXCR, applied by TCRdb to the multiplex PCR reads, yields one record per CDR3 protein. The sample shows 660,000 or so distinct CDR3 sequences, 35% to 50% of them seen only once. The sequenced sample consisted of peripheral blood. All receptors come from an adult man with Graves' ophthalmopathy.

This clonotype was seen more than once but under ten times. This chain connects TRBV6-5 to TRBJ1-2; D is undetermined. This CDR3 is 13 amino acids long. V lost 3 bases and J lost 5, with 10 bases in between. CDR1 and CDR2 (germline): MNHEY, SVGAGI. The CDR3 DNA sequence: TGTGCCAGCAGTTATAAGGGAGGATATGGCTACACCTTC. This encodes CASSYKGGYGYTF.

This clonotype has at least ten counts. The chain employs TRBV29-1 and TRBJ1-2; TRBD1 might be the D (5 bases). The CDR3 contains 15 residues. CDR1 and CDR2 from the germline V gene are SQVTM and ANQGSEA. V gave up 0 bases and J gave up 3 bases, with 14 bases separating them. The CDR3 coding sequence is TGCAGCGTTGAAGATGGCGGGGAAGGGGACTATGGCTACACCTTC. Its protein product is CSVEDGGEGDYGYTF.

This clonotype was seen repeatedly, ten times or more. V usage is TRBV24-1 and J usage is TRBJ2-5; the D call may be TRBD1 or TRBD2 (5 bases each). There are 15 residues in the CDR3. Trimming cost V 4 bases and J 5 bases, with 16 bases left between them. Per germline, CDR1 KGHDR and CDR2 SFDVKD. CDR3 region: CATSDPTAPGETQYF. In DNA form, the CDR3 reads TGTGCCACCAGTGACCCGACAGCGCCGGGGGAGACCCAGTACTTC.

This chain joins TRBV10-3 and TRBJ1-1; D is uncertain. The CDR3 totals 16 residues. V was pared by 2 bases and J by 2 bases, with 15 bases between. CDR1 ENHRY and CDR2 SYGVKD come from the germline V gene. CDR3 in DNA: TGTGCCATCAGTGAGGGTGAGGGATCTGGAAACACTGAAGCTTTCTTT. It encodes CAISEGEGSGNTEAFF.

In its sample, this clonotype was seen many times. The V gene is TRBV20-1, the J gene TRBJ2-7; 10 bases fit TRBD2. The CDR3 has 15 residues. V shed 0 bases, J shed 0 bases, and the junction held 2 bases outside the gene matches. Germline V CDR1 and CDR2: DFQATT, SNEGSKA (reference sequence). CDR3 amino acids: CSARELAGPSYEQYF. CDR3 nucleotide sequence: TGCAGTGCTAGAGAACTAGCGGGACCCTCCTACGAGCAGTACTTC.

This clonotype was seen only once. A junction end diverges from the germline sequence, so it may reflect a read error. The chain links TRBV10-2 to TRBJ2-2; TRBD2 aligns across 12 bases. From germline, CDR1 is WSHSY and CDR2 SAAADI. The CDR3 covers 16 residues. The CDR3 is CTSSGLAGTNTGELFF. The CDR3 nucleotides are TGCACCAGCAGTGGACTAGCGGGAACGAACACCGGGGAGCTGTTTTTT.

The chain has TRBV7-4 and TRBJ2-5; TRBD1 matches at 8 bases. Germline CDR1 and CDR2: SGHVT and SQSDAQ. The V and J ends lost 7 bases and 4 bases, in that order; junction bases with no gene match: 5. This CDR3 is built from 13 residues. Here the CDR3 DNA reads TGTGCCAGCATCGGACAGGGCAGAGAGACCCAGTACTTC. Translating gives CASIGQGRETQYF. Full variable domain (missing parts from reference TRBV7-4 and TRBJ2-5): GAGVSQSPRYKVAKRGRDVALRCDSISGHVTLYWYRQTLGQGSEVLTYSQSDAQRDKSGRPSGRFSAERPERSVSTLKIQRTEQGDSAVYLCASIGQGRETQYFGPGTRLLVL.

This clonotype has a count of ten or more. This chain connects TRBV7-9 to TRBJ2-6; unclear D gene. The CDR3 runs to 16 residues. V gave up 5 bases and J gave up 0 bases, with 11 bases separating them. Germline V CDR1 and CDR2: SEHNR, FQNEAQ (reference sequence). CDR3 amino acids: CASSRAALSGANVLTF. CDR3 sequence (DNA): TGTGCCAGCAGCCGGGCTGCACTCTCTGGGGCCAACGTCCTGACTTTC.

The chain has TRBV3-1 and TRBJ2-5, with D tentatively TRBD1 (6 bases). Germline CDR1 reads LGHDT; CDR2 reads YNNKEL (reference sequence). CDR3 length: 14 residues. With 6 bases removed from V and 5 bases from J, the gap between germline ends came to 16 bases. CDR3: CASSQQGWRETQYF. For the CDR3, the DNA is TGTGCCAGCAGTCAACAGGGTTGGAGGGAGACCCAGTACTTC.

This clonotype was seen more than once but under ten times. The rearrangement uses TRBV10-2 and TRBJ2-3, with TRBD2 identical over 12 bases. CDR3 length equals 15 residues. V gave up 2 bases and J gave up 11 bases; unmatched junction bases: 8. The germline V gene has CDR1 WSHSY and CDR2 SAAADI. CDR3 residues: CASSELAGGVLVQYF. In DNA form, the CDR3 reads TGCGCCAGCAGTGAGCTAGCGGGGGGGGTCCTAGTGCAGTATTTT.

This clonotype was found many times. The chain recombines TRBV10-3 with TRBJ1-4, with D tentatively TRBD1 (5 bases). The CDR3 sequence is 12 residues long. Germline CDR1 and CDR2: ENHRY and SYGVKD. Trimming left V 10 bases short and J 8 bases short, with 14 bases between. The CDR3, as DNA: TGTGCCAGCAGAGGGGCGGAGGAAAAACTGTTTTTT. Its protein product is CASRGAEEKLFF.

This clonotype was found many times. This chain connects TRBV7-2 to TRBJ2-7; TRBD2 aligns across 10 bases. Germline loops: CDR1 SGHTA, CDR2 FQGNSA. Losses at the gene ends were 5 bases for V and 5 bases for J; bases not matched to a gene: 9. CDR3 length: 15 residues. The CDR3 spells CASSRVGLAYHEQYF. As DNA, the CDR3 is TGTGCCAGCAGCCGGGTGGGACTAGCGTATCACGAGCAGTACTTC.

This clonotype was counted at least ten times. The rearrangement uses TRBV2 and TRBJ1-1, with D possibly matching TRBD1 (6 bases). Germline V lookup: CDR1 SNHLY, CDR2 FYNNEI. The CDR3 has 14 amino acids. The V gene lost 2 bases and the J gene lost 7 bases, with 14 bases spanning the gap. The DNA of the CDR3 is TGTGCCAGCAGTGAAACAGGGACCAAGGGTGAAGCTTTCTTT. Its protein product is CASSETGTKGEAFF.

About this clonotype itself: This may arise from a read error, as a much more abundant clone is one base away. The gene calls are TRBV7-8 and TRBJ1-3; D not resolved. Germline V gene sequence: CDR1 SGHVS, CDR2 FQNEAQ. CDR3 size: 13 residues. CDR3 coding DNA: TGTGCCGGCAGCACTTACTCTGGAAACACCATATATTTT. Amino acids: CAGSTYSGNTIYF.